Presented here are 10 T cell receptor beta chains from one specimen sequenced in a study of early stage breast cancer tumors. Using immunoSEQ multiplex PCR, the repertoire was profiled, and TCRdb retains in-frame clones only, with some absent. The sample shows 28,000 or so clones, approximately 70% of them seen only once. Material for sequencing was blood. The source is a person aged 35-49 years with breast cancer.

The genes are TRBV4-1 and TRBJ2-7; TRBD1 is a possible D gene (5 bases). There are 16 residues in the CDR3. V lost 4 bases to trimming and J lost 7 bases, with 23 bases between them. The germline V gene has CDR1 MGHRA and CDR2 YSYEKL. CDR3 amino acids: CASSRRGAGQIEEQYF. As DNA, the CDR3 is TGCGCCAGCAGCCGACGTGGGGCCGGGCAGATAGAGGAGCAGTACTTC.

In its sample, this clone was seen a few times. The V call is TRBV10-3, the J call TRBJ2-5; D gene unclear. This CDR3 spans 13 amino acids. Germline V gene lookup returns CDR1 ENHRY and CDR2 SYGVKD. V was trimmed by 2 bases and J by 4 bases, leaving 8 bases between them. CDR3: CAISEEQLETQYF. CDR3 in DNA: TGTGCCATCAGTGAGGAACAGTTAGAGACCCAGTACTTC.

This chain connects TRBV7-6 to TRBJ2-2, with TRBD2 matching 8 bases. This CDR3 comprises 17 residues. Germline loops: CDR1 SGHVS, CDR2 FNYEAQ. After removal of 3 bases from V and 6 bases from J, the junction contained 12 bases not matched to a gene. CDR3 in amino acids: CASSFPGGGVAPGELFF. The CDR3 DNA is TGTGCCAGCAGCTTCCCGGGAGGGGGAGTAGCCCCCGGGGAGCTGTTTTTT.

V usage is TRBV9 and J usage is TRBJ2-5, with D unresolved. CDR3 size: 14 residues. From germline, CDR1 is SGDLS and CDR2 YYNGEE. V dropped 0 bases and J dropped 2 bases, with 8 bases sitting between them. CDR3 residues: CASSVAWGQETQYF. As DNA, the CDR3 is TGTGCCAGCAGCGTAGCTTGGGGACAAGAGACCCAGTACTTC.

The genes are TRBV11-2 and TRBJ2-5, with a possible D match to TRBD2 (6 bases). This CDR3 has 17 residues. The V end lost 4 bases, the J end lost 2 bases, and 20 bases lay between the germline ends. Germline assignment: CDR1 SGHAT and CDR2 FQNNGV. This CDR3 reads CASSYGRGKARQETQYF. DNA of the CDR3: TGTGCCAGCAGCTACGGACGGGGGAAGGCGAGGCAAGAGACCCAGTACTTC.

This clone has a single count. The genes are TRBV6-5 and TRBJ1-1; D not certain. CDR3 length: 12 amino acids. Germline V gene data show CDR1 as MNHEY and CDR2 as SVGAGI. V gave up 4 bases and J gave up 4 bases, with 7 bases separating them. The CDR3 DNA reads as TGTGCCAGCAGTTTAGCGGGCACTGAAGCTTTCTTT. Translated: CASSLAGTEAFF.

This chain links TRBV29-1 with TRBJ1-3, with D unclear. The V gene lost 4 bases and the J gene lost 0 bases, with 7 bases spanning the gap. The CDR3 totals 13 residues. Germline CDR1 is SQVTM and CDR2 is ANQGSEA. The chain's CDR3 is CSVGRDSGNTIYF. The CDR3 DNA sequence: TGCAGCGTTGGGCGGGACTCTGGAAACACCATATATTTT. The variable domain in full, with the rest retrieved from reference TRBV29-1 and TRBJ1-3, is SAVISQKPSRDICQRGTSLTIQCQVDSQVTMMFWYRQQPGQSLTLIATANQGSEATYESGFVIDKFPISRPNLTFSTLTVSNMSPEDSSIYLCSVGRDSGNTIYFGEGSWLTVV.

The rearrangement uses TRBV27 and TRBJ1-2, with unresolved D. Germline values: CDR1 MNHEY, CDR2 SMNVEV (reference sequence). The length of the CDR3 is 15 residues. Trimming removed 4 bases at V and 0 bases at J, with 12 bases between. CDR3 nucleotides: TGTGCCAGCAGTTCGATTCAACGGACTAACTATGGCTACACCTTC. This encodes CASSSIQRTNYGYTF.

This clone showed up just a few times. V and J are TRBV29-1 and TRBJ1-2; TRBD1 matches at 10 bases. Losses at the gene ends were 7 bases for V and 7 bases for J; bases not matched to a gene: 6. The CDR3 loop spans 12 amino acids. CDR1 and CDR2 from the germline V gene are SQVTM and ANQGSEA. Written as DNA, the CDR3 is TGCAGCGGGGACAGGGGCTGGGGTGGCTACACCTTC. Translating gives CSGDRGWGGYTF.

The chain joins TRBV4-3 to TRBJ2-3, with D perhaps given as TRBD1 or TRBD2 (5 bases each). Per germline, CDR1 LGHNA and CDR2 YSLEER. CDR3 size: 16 residues. V lost 1 base, J lost 3 bases, and 14 bases lay in between. CDR3 in amino acids: CASSQVTWDGTDTQYF. Written as DNA, the CDR3 is TGCGCCAGCAGCCAAGTTACATGGGACGGGACAGATACGCAGTATTTT.